The 3 T cell receptor beta chains presented below share a single source sample, sequenced in a study of T cells expressing NK-cell markers. Using the 5' RACE reads, TCRdb records one entry per CDR3 protein without DNA. With hundreds of thousands of distinct CDR3 sequences in the sample, the ten largest clones hold roughly 7.2%. Sequencing was performed on blood T cells: a sorted CD56 or NKG2C T cell subset, CD4+ or CD8+ T cells, or bulk PBMC T cells (not recorded which). Receptor source: a woman aged 18-70 years in good health.

V usage is TRBV6-2 or TRBV6-3 and J usage is TRBJ2-1; no DNA is available, so the TRBD1 call from TCRdb remains unchecked. This CDR3 spans 13 amino acids. In germline, CDR1 is MNHEY, CDR2 SVGEGT. CDR3 amino acids: CASSRGLENEQFF.

The rearrangement links TRBV12-3 or TRBV12-4 to TRBJ2-7; absent DNA, TCRdb's TRBD1 call cannot be checked. The CDR3 extends over 15 amino acids. The CDR3 spells CASSSGQRRGYEQYF.

The chain is built from TRBV7-8 and TRBJ2-1. The CDR3 spans 15 residues. The germline gives CDR1 SGHVS, CDR2 FQNEAQ. CDR3 loop: CASSPRGISEDEQFF.